The 14 T cell receptor beta chains below come from one sample, sequenced in a study of quantifying T cell responses using KT2 cells. Study-wide background: RNA was reverse transcribed with TCR alpha and beta constant-region primers.

An oligo carrying a UMI was ligated to the cDNA 3' end. The first PCR ran about 4 cycles with an equimolar RC1.1 and RC1.2 beta primer mix. TCRdb redid the calling of the UMI-ligation and nested PCR reads with MiXCR, one entry per CDR3 protein. The table records approximately 43,000 distinct CDR3 sequences, about a sixth of them present only once. Sequencing was performed on PBMCs spiked with cells of the T cell clone KT2. The source of these receptors is a human donor.

This clonotype was seen a handful of times. CDR3 coding DNA: TGTGCCAGCAGTCCACTCACATACCGGGACGGCTCCTACGAGCAGTACTTC. Translated: CASSPLTYRDGSYEQYF. The V and J genes are TRBV28 and TRBJ2-7, with D perhaps being TRBD1 or TRBD2 (5 bases each). The CDR3 length is 17 residues. The V end was cut by 5 bases, the J end by 0 bases, with 20 bases between. Germline values: CDR1 MDHEN, CDR2 SYDVKM.

J is TRBJ2-7 and V is TRBV5-1, with TRBD1 matching 7 bases. V lost 0 bases to trimming and J lost 2 bases; unmatched junction nucleotides: 8. This CDR3 has 16 residues. The germline V gene encodes CDR1 SGHRS and CDR2 YFSETQ. The CDR3 nucleotides are TGCGCCAGCAGCTTGGCCGGACAGGACACGCCCTACGAGCAGTACTTC. This gives the protein CASSLAGQDTPYEQYF.

This clonotype has more than one count but fewer than ten. The chain uses TRBV4-1 and TRBJ2-1; D remains ambiguous. Trimming removed 1 base at V and 5 bases at J, with 15 bases between. Germline CDR1 and CDR2: MGHRA and YSYEKL. The CDR3 runs to 16 residues. The CDR3 coding sequence is TGCGCCAGCAGCCAAGGCGTTGCGGCTAGGAACAATGAGCAGTTCTTC. Amino acid sequence: CASSQGVAARNNEQFF.

The chain carries TRBV4-2 and TRBJ1-1; D is uncertain. Trimming cost V 0 bases and J 5 bases, with 10 bases left between them. The germline V gene encodes CDR1 LGHNA and CDR2 YNFKEQ. The CDR3 spans 14 residues. As DNA, the CDR3 is TGTGCCAGCAGCCAAGAAGCAGTCTATACTGAAGCTTTCTTT. It encodes CASSQEAVYTEAFF.

In its sample, this clonotype was seen a few times. V gene TRBV20-1 combines with J gene TRBJ2-1, with a weak D call TRBD2 (5 bases). Germline CDR1 is DFQATT and CDR2 is SNEGSKA (reference sequence). V was trimmed by 3 bases and J by 8 bases, leaving 5 bases between them. This CDR3 comprises 10 residues. The CDR3 DNA reads as TGCAGTGCTAGGAGGGATGAGCAGTTCTTC. Translation gives CSARRDEQFF.

The chain uses TRBV13 and TRBJ2-3; TRBD1 matches 7 bases. J gave up 8 bases and V 5 bases, and 19 bases lay outside the gene matches. The length of the CDR3 is 17 residues. The V gene's germline CDR1 is PRHDT and CDR2 FYEKMQ (reference sequence). Here the CDR3 reads CASSPQKTGLHGLTQYF. The CDR3 region has the DNA TGTGCCAGCAGCCCGCAAAAGACAGGGCTTCACGGACTTACGCAGTATTTT. Together with reference TRBV13 and TRBJ2-3, the CDR3 gives the full variable domain: AAGVIQSPRHLIKEKRETATLKCYPIPRHDTVYWYQQGPGQDPQFLISFYEKMQSDKGSIPDRFSAQQFSDYHSELNMSSLELGDSALYFCASSPQKTGLHGLTQYFGPGTRLTVL.

This chain uses TRBV20-1 with TRBJ2-1; 8 positions match TRBD2. Germline values: CDR1 DFQATT, CDR2 SNEGSKA (reference sequence). CDR3 length: 13 amino acids. Trimming cost V 3 bases and J 9 bases; bases outside gene matches: 7. The CDR3 coding sequence is TGCAGTGCTAGTAGCCGGGAGGGATTTGAGCAGTTCTTC. Amino acid sequence: CSASSREGFEQFF.

This clonotype was counted many times. The chain couples TRBV4-3 to TRBJ1-1, with D perhaps matching TRBD1 (6 bases). The CDR3 consists of 14 residues. The ends were cut back, 4 bases at V and 4 bases at J, with 13 bases in the middle. Germline CDR1 is LGHNA and CDR2 is YSLEER. Written as DNA, the CDR3 is TGCGCCAGCAGCCTAAACAGGGAGGGCACTGAAGCTTTCTTT. This translates into CASSLNREGTEAFF.

This clonotype was seen only a few times. This sequence joins TRBV18 and TRBJ1-2; 8 nucleotides line up with TRBD1. Germline V gives CDR1 KGHSH, CDR2 LQKENI. This CDR3 region has 17 residues. Trimming removed 3 bases from V and 6 bases from J; junction bases left unmatched: 15. The CDR3 sequence is CASSPGQGRSAFNGYTF. The CDR3 DNA is TGTGCCAGCTCACCTGGACAGGGTCGGTCCGCCTTCAATGGCTACACCTTC.

In regard to this clonotype: This clone may be a read error of a much larger clone one base away. V gene TRBV4-1 combines with J gene TRBJ1-2; the D gene is possibly TRBD1 (5 bases). CDR1 MGHRA and CDR2 YSYEKL come from the germline V gene. The CDR3 runs to 14 residues. CDR3 in DNA: TGCGCCAGCAGCCCTCCAGGGATCAACGATGGCTACAACTTC. Its protein product is CASSPPGINDGYNF.

This clonotype came up a few times. This chain uses TRBV6-2 or TRBV6-3 with TRBJ2-7; 8 nucleotides agree with TRBD2. The germline V gene has CDR1 MNHEY and CDR2 SVGEGT. This CDR3 contains 14 residues. The ends lost 7 bases at V and 6 bases at J; junction bases unmatched: 11. The DNA for the CDR3 is TGTGCCAGCAACGGGGCGGGAGGAAGAGGCGAGCAGTACTTC. It yields the protein CASNGAGGRGEQYF.

V usage is TRBV24-1 and J usage is TRBJ2-1, with 7 positions matching TRBD1. The CDR3 has 16 residues. Germline V gene data show CDR1 as KGHDR and CDR2 as SFDVKD. The ends lost 3 bases at V and 5 bases at J; junction bases unmatched: 9. CDR3 loop: CATSDVGDRIHNEQFF. The CDR3 DNA is TGTGCCACCAGTGATGTGGGGGACAGAATACACAATGAGCAGTTCTTC.

This clonotype was recorded a few times. The chain is built from TRBV20-1 and TRBJ2-7; D remains ambiguous. Germline CDR1 and CDR2: DFQATT and SNEGSKA (reference sequence). The CDR3 covers 14 residues. Trimming removed 4 bases at V and 2 bases at J, with 15 bases between. The CDR3 bases are TGCAGTGCTACCTCGACGTATCCTACCTACGAGCAGTACTTC. Protein sequence: CSATSTYPTYEQYF.

A few counts support this clonotype. The chain couples TRBV18 to TRBJ1-3; D gene uncertain. Germline V gene sequence: CDR1 KGHSH, CDR2 LQKENI. V was cut by 3 bases and J by 0 bases, with 9 bases left in between. This CDR3 region has 15 residues. Written as DNA, the CDR3 is TGTGCCAGCTCACCGCAGCTAAGCTCTGGAAACACCATATATTTT. Translated, it gives CASSPQLSSGNTIYF.